One TCR beta chain is described in this entry. Treatment here: roughly 18 received Ad26.COV2.S at low or high dose, single or two shots; a few received placebo; per-sample allocation not given. Sampling occurred on day 63 after the first vaccine or placebo injection. This person who donated was an adult of 18-55 years in Boston. The data were produced by immunoSEQ multiplex PCR, yet TCRdb's version contains in-frame clones alone and is incomplete. Among around 320,000 clones, 85% were seen once, and the ten largest hold 2.1%. These data belong to a study of Ad26.COV2.S vaccination and SARS-CoV-2 variants. Study at large: Doses of Ad26.COV2.S were injected into muscle once or twice, 56 days apart.

The length of the CDR3 is 13 residues. Germline trimming cut 3 bases from V and 9 bases from J; bases unmatched to any gene: 6. Germline assignment: CDR1 SGDLS and CDR2 YYNGEE. The sequences come from peripheral blood, collected in a trial of Ad26.COV2.S vaccine versus placebo. The V gene is TRBV9, the J gene TRBJ2-1; 7 nucleotides match TRBD2. The source of this sequence is a person aged 18-65 years who received the Ad26.COV2.S COVID-19 vaccine or a placebo. The DNA of the CDR3 is TGTGCCAGCAGCGCCTCCGGACTAGTTGAGCAGTTCTTC. It translates to CASSASGLVEQFF.